The clone carrying this T cell receptor beta chain was observed a few times. The source of the sample is a study of response to subunit inactivated influenza vaccine. With 1 base clipped from V and 2 bases from J, the junction kept 19 bases outside the gene matches. Germline CDR1 is DFQATT and CDR2 is SNEGSKA (reference sequence). CDR3 length: 19 residues. TCRdb reanalysed the RT-PCR reads using MiXCR and keeps one entry per CDR3 protein. The sample includes roughly 190,000 distinct CDR3 sequences, about 12% of them seen just once. The same data also contributed to another study, on T cells expressing NK-cell markers. From that report: UMIs were included in TCR beta cDNA generated by 5'RACE template switching.

The source of this sequence is a man between 50 and 59 years old who received an inactivated influenza vaccine. This sequence joins TRBV20-1 and TRBJ2-7, with 8 bases identical to TRBD2. This material consisted of CD8+ T cells sorted from PBMCs, taken 11 to 12 days after vaccination. Here the CDR3 DNA reads TGCAGTGCTAGAGTCGGCCCAGCGGGAGTCGGCCACGACCCCTACGAGCAGTACTTC. As protein: CSARVGPAGVGHDPYEQYF.